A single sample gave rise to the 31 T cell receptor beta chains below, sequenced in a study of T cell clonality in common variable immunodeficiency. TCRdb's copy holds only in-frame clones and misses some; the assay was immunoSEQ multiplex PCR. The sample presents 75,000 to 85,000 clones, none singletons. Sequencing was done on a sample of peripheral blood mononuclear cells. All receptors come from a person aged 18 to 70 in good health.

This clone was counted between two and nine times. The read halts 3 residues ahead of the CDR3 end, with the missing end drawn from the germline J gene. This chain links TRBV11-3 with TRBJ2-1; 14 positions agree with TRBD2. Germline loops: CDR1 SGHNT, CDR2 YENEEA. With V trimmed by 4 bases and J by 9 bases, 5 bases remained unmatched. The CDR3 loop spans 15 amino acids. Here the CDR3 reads CASSSTSGRAGEQFF. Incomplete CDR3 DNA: TGTGCCAGCAGCTCGACTAGCGGGAGGGCCGGTGAG.

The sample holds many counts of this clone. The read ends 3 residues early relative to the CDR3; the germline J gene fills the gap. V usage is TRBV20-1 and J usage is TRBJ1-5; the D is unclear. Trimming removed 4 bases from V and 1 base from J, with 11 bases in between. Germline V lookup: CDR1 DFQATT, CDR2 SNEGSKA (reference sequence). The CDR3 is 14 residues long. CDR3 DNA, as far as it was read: TGCAGTGCTACCCCCGGGGAGAGCAATCAGCCC. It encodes CSATPGESNQP. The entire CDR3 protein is CSATPGESNQPQHF.

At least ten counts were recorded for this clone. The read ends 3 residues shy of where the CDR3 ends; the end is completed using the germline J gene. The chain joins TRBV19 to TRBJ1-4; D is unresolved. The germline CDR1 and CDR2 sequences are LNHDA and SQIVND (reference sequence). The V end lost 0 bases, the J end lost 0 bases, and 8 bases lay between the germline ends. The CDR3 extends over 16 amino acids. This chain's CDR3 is CASSIEAGPTNEKLFF. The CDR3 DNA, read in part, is TGTGCCAGTAGTATAGAAGCGGGTCCAACTAATGAAAAA. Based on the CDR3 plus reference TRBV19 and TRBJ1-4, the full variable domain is DGGITQSPKYLFRKEGQNVTLSCEQNLNHDAMYWYRQDPGQGLRLIYYSQIVNDFQKGDIAEGYSVSREKKESFPLTVTSAQKNPTAFYLCASSIEAGPTNEKLFFGSGTQLSVL.

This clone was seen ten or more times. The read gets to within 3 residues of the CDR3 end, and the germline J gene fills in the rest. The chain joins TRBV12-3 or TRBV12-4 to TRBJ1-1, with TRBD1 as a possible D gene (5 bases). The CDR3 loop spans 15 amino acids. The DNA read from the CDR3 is TGTGCCAGCAGTCCATTACCCCCCCCACAGGCTGGA. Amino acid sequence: CASSPLPPPQAG. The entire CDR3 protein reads CASSPLPPPQAGAFF.

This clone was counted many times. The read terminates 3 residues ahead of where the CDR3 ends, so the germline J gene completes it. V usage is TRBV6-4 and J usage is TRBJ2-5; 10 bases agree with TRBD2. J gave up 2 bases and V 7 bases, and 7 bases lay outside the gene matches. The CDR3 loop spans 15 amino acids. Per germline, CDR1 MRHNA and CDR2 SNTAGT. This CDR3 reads CASIVAGGTQETQYF. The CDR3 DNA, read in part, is TGTGCCAGCATTGTAGCGGGAGGAACACAAGAGACC.

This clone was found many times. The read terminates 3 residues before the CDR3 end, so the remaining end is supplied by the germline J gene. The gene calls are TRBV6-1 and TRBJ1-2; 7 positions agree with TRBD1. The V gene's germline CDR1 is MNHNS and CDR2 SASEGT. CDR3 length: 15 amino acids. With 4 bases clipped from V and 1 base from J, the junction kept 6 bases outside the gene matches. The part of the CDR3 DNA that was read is TGTGCCAGCAGTGCCACGACAGGGAGTAACTATGGC. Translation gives CASSATTGSNYG. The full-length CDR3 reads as CASSATTGSNYGYTF.

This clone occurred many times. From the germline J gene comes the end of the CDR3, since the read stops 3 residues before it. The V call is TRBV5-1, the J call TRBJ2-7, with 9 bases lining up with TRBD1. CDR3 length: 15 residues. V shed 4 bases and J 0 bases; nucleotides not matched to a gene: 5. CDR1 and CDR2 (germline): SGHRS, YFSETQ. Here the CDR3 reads CASSPGQGTSYEQYF. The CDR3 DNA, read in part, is TGCGCCAGCAGCCCGGGACAGGGTACCTCCTACGAG.

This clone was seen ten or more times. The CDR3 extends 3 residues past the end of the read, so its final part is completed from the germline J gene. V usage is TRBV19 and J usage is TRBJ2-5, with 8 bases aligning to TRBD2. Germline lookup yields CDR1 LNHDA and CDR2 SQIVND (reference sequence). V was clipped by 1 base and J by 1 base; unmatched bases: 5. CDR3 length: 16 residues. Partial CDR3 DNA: TGTGCCAGTAGTATAGGAGCTAGCGGGCCCCAAGAGACC. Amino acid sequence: CASSIGASGPQET. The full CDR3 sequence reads CASSIGASGPQETQYF.

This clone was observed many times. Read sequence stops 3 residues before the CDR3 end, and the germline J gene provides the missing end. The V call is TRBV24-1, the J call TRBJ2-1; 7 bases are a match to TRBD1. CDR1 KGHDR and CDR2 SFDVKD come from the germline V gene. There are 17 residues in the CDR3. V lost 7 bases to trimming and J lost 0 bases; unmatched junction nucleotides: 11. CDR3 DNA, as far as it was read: TGTGCCACCAGCAACCTGGACAGGACGATCTCCTACAATGAG. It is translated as CATSNLDRTISYNE. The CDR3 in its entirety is CATSNLDRTISYNEQFF.

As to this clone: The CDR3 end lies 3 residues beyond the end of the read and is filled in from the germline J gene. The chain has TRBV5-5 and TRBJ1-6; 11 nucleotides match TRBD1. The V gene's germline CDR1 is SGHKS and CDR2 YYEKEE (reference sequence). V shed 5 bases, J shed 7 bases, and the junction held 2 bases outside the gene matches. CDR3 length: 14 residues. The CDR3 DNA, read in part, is TGTGCCAGCAGATGGGACAGGGGGAATTCACCC. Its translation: CASRWDRGNSP. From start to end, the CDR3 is CASRWDRGNSPLHF.

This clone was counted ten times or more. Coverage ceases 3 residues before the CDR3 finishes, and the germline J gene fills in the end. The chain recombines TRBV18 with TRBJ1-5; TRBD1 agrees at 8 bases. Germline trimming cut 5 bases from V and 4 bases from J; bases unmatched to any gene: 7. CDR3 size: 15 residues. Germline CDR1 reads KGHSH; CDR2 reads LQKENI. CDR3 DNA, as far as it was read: TGTGCCAGCTCAACCAAAGGACAGGGAAATCAGCCC. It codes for CASSTKGQGNQP. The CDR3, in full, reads CASSTKGQGNQPQHF. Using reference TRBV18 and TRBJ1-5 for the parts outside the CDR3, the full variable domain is NAGVMQNPRHLVRRRGQEARLRCSPMKGHSHVYWYRQLPEEGLKFMVYLQKENIIDESGMPKERFSAEFPKEGPSILRIQQVVRGDSAAYFCASSTKGQGNQPQHFGDGTRLSIL.

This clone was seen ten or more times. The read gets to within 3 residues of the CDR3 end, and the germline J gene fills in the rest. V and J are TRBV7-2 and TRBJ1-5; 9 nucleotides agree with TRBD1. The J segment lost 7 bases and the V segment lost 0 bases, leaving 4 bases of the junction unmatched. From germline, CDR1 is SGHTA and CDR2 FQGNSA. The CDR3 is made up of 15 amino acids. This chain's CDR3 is CASSLAGTGQQPQHF. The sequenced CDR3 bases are TGTGCCAGCAGCTTAGCCGGGACAGGGCAACAGCCC.

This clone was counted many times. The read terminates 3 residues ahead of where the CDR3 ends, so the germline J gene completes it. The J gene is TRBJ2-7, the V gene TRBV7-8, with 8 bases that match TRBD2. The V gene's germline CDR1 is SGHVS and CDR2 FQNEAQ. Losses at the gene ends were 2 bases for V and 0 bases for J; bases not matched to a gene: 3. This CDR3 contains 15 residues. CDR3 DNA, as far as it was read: TGTGCCAGCAGCTTACTAGCGGGCGCCTCCTACGAG. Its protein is CASSLLAGASYE. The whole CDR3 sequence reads CASSLLAGASYEQYF.

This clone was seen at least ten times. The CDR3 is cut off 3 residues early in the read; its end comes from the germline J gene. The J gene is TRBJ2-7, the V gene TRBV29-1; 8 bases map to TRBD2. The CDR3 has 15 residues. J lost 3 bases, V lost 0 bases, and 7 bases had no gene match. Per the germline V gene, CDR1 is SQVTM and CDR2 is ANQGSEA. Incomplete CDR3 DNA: TGCAGCGTTGAAGATCGTGGTAGCGGGAACTACGAG. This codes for CSVEDRGSGNYE. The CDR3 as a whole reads CSVEDRGSGNYEQYF.

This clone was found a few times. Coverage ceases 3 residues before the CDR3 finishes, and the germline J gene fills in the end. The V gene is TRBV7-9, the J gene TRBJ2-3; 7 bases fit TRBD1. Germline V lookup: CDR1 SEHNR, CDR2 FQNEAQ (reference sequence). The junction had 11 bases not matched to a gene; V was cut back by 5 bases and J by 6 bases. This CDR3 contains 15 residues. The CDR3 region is CASSLRGGAWDTQYF. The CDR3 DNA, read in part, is TGTGCCAGCAGCCTACGAGGGGGCGCCTGGGATACG.

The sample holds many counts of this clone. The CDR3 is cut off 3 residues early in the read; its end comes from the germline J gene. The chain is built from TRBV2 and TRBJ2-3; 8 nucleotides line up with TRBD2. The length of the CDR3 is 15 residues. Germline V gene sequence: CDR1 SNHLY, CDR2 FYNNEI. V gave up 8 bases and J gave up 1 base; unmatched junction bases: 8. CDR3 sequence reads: CASGGGRSGTDTQYF. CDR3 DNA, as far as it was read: TGTGCCAGCGGGGGCGGGAGGTCTGGCACAGATACG.

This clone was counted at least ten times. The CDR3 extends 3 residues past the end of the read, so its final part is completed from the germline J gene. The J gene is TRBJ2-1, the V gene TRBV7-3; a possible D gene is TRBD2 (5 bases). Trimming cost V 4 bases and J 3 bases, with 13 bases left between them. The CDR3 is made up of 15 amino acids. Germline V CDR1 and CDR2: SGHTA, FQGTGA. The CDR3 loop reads CASSSAGVGYNEQFF. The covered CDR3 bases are TGTGCCAGCAGCTCCGCCGGGGTGGGCTACAATGAG.

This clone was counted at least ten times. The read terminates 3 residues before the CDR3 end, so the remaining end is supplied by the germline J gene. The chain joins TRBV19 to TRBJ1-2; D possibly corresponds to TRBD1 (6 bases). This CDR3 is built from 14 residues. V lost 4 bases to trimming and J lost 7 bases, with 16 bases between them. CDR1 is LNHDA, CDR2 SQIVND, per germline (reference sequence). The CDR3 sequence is CASSTSGTPVGYTF. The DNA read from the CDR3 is TGTGCCAGTAGTACCTCCGGGACACCGGTTGGC.

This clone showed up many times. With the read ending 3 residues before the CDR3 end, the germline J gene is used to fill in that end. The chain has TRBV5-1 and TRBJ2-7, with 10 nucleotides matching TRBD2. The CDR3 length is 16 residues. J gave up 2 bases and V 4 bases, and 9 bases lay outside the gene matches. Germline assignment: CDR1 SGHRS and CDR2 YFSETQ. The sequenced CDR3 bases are TGCGCCAGCAGCCAGAACCTAGCGGGAGTAACCTACGAG. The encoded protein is CASSQNLAGVTYE. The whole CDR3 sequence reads CASSQNLAGVTYEQYF. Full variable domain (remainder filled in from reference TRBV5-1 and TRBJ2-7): KAGVTQTPRYLIKTRGQQVTLSCSPISGHRSVSWYQQTPGQGLQFLFEYFSETQRNKGNFPGRFSGRQFSNSRSEMNVSTLELGDSALYLCASSQNLAGVTYEQYFGPGTRLTVT.

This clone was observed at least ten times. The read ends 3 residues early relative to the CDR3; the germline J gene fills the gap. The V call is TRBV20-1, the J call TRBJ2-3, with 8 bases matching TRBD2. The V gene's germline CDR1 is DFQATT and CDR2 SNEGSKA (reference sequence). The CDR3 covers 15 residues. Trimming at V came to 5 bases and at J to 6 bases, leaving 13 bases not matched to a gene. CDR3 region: CSAPGTRGGRDTQYF. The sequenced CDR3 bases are TGCAGTGCTCCCGGGACTAGAGGGGGACGGGATACG.

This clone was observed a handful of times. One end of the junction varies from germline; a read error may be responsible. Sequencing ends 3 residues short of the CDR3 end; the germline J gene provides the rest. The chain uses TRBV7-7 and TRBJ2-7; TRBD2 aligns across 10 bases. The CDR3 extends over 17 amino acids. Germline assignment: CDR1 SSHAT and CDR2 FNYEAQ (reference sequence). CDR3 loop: CASSLRLAGAFSYEQYF. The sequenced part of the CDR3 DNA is TGTGCTAGCAGCTTACGGCTAGCGGGGGCGTTTTCCTACGAG.

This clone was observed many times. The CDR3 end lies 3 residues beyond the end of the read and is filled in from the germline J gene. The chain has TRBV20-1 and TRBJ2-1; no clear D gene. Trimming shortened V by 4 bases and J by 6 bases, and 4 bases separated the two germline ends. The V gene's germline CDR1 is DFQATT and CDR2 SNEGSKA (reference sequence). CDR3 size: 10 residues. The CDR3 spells CSATRNEQFF. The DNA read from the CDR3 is TGCAGTGCTACCCGCAATGAG.

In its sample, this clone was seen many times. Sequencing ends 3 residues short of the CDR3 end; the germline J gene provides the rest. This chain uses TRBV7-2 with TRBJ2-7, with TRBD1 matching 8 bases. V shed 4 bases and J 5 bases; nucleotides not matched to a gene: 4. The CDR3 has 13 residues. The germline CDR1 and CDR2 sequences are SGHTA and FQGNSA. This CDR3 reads CASSSDRAHEQYF. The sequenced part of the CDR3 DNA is TGTGCCAGCAGCTCGGACAGGGCCCACGAG.

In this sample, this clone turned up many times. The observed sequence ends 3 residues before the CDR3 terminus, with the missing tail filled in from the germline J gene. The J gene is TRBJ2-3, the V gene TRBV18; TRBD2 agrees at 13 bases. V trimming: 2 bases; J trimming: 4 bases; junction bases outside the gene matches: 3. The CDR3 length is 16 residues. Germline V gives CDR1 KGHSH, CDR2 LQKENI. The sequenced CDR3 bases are TGTGCCAGCTCACCATGGACTAGCGGGAGTTCAGATACG. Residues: CASSPWTSGSSDT. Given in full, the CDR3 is CASSPWTSGSSDTQYF.

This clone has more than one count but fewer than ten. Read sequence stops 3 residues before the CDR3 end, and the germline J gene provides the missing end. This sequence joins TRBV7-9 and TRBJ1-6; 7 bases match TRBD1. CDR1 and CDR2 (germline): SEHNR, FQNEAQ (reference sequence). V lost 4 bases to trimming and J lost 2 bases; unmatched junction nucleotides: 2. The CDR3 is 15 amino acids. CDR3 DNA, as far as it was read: TGTGCCAGCAGCTCCGGGACAGCCTATAATTCACCC. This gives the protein CASSSGTAYNSP. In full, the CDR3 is CASSSGTAYNSPLHF.

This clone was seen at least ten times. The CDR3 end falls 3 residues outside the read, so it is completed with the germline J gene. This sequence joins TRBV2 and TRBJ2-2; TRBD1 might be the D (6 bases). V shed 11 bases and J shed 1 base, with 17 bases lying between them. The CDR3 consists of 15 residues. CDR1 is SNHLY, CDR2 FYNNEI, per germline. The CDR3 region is CAALTGNGNTGELFF. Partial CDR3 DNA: TGTGCCGCGTTAACAGGGAACGGGAACACCGGGGAG.

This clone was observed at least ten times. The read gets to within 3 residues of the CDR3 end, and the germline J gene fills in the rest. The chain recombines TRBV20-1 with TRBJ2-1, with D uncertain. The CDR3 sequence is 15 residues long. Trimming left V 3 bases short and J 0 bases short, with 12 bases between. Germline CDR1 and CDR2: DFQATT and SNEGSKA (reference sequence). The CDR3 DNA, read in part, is TGCAGTGCTAGCTTCCTAGATCGCTCCTACAATGAG. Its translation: CSASFLDRSYNE. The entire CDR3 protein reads CSASFLDRSYNEQFF.

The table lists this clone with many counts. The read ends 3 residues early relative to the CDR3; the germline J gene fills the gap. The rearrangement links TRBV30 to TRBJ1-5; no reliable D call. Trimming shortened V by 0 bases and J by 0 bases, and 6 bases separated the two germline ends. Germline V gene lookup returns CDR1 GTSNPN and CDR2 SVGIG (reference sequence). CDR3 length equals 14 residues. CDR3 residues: CAWSVPGSNQPQHF. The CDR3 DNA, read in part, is TGTGCCTGGAGTGTACCCGGTAGCAATCAGCCC.

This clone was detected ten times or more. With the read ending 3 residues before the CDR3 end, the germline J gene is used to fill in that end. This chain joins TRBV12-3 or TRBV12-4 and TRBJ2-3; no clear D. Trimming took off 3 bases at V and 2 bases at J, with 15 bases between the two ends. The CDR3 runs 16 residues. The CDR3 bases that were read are TGTGCCAGCAGTTTTATATCCTGGCCCCCCACAGATACG. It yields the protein CASSFISWPPTDT. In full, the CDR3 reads CASSFISWPPTDTQYF.

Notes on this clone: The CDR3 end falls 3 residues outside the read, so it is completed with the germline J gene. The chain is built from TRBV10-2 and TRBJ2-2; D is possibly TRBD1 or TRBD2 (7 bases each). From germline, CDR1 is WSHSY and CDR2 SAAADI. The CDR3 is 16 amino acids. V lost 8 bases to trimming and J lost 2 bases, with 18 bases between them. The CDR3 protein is CASSQGGGSNTGELFF. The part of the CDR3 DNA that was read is TGCGCCAGCTCCCAAGGGGGCGGGAGTAACACCGGGGAG.

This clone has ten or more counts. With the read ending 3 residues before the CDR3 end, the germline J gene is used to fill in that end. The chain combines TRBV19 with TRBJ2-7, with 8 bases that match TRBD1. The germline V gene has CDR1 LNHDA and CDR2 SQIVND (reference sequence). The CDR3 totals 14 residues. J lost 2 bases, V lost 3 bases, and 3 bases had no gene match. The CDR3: CASSISDRAYEQYF. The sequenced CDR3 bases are TGTGCCAGTAGTATTTCGGACAGGGCCTACGAG. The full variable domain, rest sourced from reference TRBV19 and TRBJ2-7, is DGGITQSPKYLFRKEGQNVTLSCEQNLNHDAMYWYRQDPGQGLRLIYYSQIVNDFQKGDIAEGYSVSREKKESFPLTVTSAQKNPTAFYLCASSISDRAYEQYFGPGTRLTVT.